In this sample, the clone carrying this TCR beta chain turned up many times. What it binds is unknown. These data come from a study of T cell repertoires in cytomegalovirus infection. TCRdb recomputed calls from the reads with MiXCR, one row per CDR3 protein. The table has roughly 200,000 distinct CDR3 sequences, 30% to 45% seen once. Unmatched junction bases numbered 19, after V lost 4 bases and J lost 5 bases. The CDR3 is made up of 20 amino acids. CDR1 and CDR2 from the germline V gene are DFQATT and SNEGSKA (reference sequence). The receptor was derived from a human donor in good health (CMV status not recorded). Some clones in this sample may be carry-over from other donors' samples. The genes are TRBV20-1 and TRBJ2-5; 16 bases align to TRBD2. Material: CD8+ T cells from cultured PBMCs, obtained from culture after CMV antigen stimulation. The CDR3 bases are TGCAGTGCTATAGACGAATACGGGGGACTAGCGGGAGGGCCACGGGAGACCCAGTACTTC. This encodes CSAIDEYGGLAGGPRETQYF.